These T cell receptor beta chains were read from a single sample in a study of blood T cell repertoires in COVID-19. Here immunoSEQ multiplex PCR was the method, and the copy in TCRdb shows in-frame clones only, minus some. The repertoire holds 120,000 or so clones, with 75% to 90% as singletons. Source material: peripheral blood. Source of these receptors: a man aged 65 to 79 with acute or convalescent COVID-19. The CDR3 runs from the conserved cysteine through the conserved F or W. The D gene is left open where the match is weak. Rows may omit the clone size; those that give it use once, few, many or a size class.

NA	NA	TRBV19	TRBJ2-7	CASRTSSYEQYF	TGTGCCAGTAGGACTTCGTCCTACGAGCAGTACTTC
few	NA	TRBV29-1	TRBJ1-1	CSARTSNTEAFF	TGCAGCGCCAGGACAAGTAACACTGAAGCTTTCTTT
NA	NA	TRBV30	TRBJ2-6	CAWSVRSSGANVLTF	TGTGCCTGGAGTGTACGGTCCTCTGGGGCCAACGTCCTGACTTTC
NA	TRBD2	TRBV7-2	TRBJ2-3	CASSLRVRGGGADTQYF	TGTGCCAGCAGCTTAAGGGTCAGAGGCGGGGGAGCAGATACGCAGTATTTT
NA	NA	TRBV5-1	TRBJ2-7	CASSLDSGEQYF	TGCGCCAGCAGCTTGGACAGTGGGGAGCAGTACTTC
NA	TRBD2	TRBV9	TRBJ2-5	CASSLTSSFETQYF	TGTGCCAGCAGCCTGACTAGCTCCTTCGAGACCCAGTACTTC
once	TRBD1	TRBV19	TRBJ1-1	CASSNTGDTEAFF	TGTGCCAGTAGTAACACAGGGGACACTGAAGCTTTCTTT
NA	NA	TRBV19	TRBJ1-1	CASSIGPGKKTEAFF	TGTGCCAGTAGTATCGGGCCAGGGAAGAAAACTGAAGCTTTCTTT
once	NA	TRBV4-2	TRBJ2-2	CASAPAQTNTGELFF	TGTGCCTCGGCCCCAGCGCAAACGAACACCGGGGAGCTGTTTTTT
NA	NA	TRBV27	TRBJ2-5	CAQDLGGSETQYF	TGTGCCCAGGACCTTGGAGGGTCCGAGACCCAGTACTTC
NA	NA	TRBV5-1	TRBJ2-2	CASSLVGGINTGELFF	TGCGCCAGCAGCTTGGTTGGAGGGATAAACACCGGGGAGCTGTTTTTT
NA	TRBD2	TRBV27	TRBJ2-7	CASSPTAGTSPYEQYF	TGTGCCAGCAGTCCCACAGCCGGGACTAGTCCCTACGAGCAGTACTTC
NA	TRBD1	TRBV5-1	TRBJ1-4	CASSSGQGWYNNEKLFF	TGCGCCAGCAGCTCGGGACAGGGGTGGTATAATAATGAAAAACTGTTTTTT
NA	TRBD1	TRBV7-2	TRBJ1-2	CASSLEGQGVLTVYGYTF	TGTGCCAGCAGCTTAGAAGGACAGGGGGTCCTCACCGTCTATGGCTACACCTTC
NA	TRBD1	TRBV19	TRBJ2-7	CASSITGGEQYF	TGTGCCAGTAGTATCACAGGGGGCGAGCAGTACTTC
NA	TRBD1	TRBV13	TRBJ1-5	CASSSGTGAQPQHF	TGTGCCAGCAGTTCCGGGACAGGGGCTCAGCCCCAGCATTTT
NA	TRBD1	TRBV5-5	TRBJ2-1	CASSNTQGSSYNEQFF	TGTGCCAGCAGCAATACACAGGGGTCCTCCTACAATGAGCAGTTCTTC
NA	TRBD2	TRBV11-2	TRBJ2-7	CASSLRGSGDYEQYF	TGTGCCAGCAGCCTGCGGGGTAGCGGGGACTACGAGCAGTACTTC
once	NA	TRBV4-1	TRBJ2-3	CASSQENRADTQYF	TGCGCCAGCAGCCAAGAAAACAGGGCAGATACGCAGTATTTT
NA	NA	TRBV6-5	TRBJ1-1	CASSYMVGRGNTEAFF	TGTGCCAGCAGTTACATGGTAGGCAGGGGGAACACTGAAGCTTTCTTT
NA	TRBD2	TRBV2	TRBJ2-5	CASTQRGLGQETQYF	TGTGCCAGCACCCAGAGGGGACTAGGCCAAGAGACCCAGTACTTC
NA	NA	TRBV6-5	TRBJ1-6	CASSYSTGSYNSPLHF	TGTGCCAGCAGTTACTCGACAGGTTCCTATAATTCACCCCTCCACTTT
NA	TRBD1	TRBV10-3	TRBJ1-1	CAILSSDRSQKAFF	TGTGCCATCCTTAGCTCGGACAGGAGCCAAAAAGCTTTCTTT
NA	NA	TRBV6-5	TRBJ1-2	CASSYSGDGYTF	TGTGCCAGCAGTTACTCAGGGGATGGCTACACCTTC
few	NA	TRBV21-1	TRBJ1-2	CASSKWGREDYGYTF	TGTGCCAGCAGCAAATGGGGCAGGGAAGACTATGGCTACACCTTC
NA	NA	TRBV6-6	TRBJ1-2	CASSASGGLYGYTF	TGTGCCAGCAGTGCATCGGGTGGCCTCTATGGCTACACCTTC
NA	TRBD1	TRBV3-1/TRBV3-2	TRBJ1-1	CASTTGTGNTEAFF	TGTGCCAGCACCACGGGGACAGGGAACACTGAAGCTTTCTTT
NA	TRBD1	TRBV6-5	TRBJ1-5	CASGTGWNQPQHF	TGTGCCAGCGGGACAGGGTGGAATCAGCCCCAGCATTTT
NA	TRBD2	TRBV9	TRBJ2-3	CASSAGTTNTDTQYF	TGTGCCAGCAGCGCGGGGACTACTAACACAGATACGCAGTATTTT
NA	TRBD2	TRBV5-1	TRBJ2-7	CASSLGGLAGDHEQYF	TGCGCCAGCAGCTTGGGAGGACTAGCGGGGGACCACGAGCAGTACTTC
NA	NA	TRBV18	TRBJ2-1	CASLRGYGKVFEDEQFF	TGTGCCAGCTTAAGAGGGTACGGGAAAGTCTTCGAGGATGAGCAGTTCTTC
NA	TRBD2	TRBV19	TRBJ2-2	CASRSSGASGELFF	TGTGCCAGTAGATCTAGCGGGGCCAGCGGGGAGCTGTTTTTT
few	NA	TRBV5-8	TRBJ1-6	CASSLVRAAGTYNSPLHF	TGTGCCAGCAGCTTGGTACGGGCAGCGGGGACCTATAATTCACCCCTCCACTTT
NA	TRBD2	TRBV7-8	TRBJ2-7	CASSLGGSGVGEQYF	TGTGCCAGCAGCTTAGGGGGTAGCGGGGTAGGCGAGCAGTACTTC
NA	TRBD1	TRBV19	TRBJ1-5	CASSIYGGQAAEGNQPQHF	TGTGCCAGTAGTATTTACGGAGGACAGGCCGCCGAGGGCAATCAGCCCCAGCATTTT
NA	NA	TRBV4-2	TRBJ2-5	CASSQDSRETQYF	TGTGCCAGCAGCCAAGATTCCCGAGAGACCCAGTACTTC
NA	NA	TRBV28	TRBJ2-5	CASSSIKLRAETQYF	TGTGCCAGCAGTTCAATAAAGCTGAGGGCGGAGACCCAGTACTTC
NA	TRBD2	TRBV30	TRBJ2-3	CAWKGLAGGSLDTQYF	TGTGCCTGGAAGGGACTAGCGGGGGGCTCCCTAGATACGCAGTATTTT
few	NA	TRBV5-6	TRBJ1-1	CASSHSVWWGGVTEAFF	TGTGCCAGCAGCCATAGCGTATGGTGGGGAGGGGTGACTGAAGCTTTCTTT
once	NA	TRBV18	TRBJ2-3	CASSPRAGSDTQYF	TGTGCCAGCTCACCACGCGCGGGATCAGATACGCAGTATTTT
NA	NA	TRBV6-5	TRBJ1-6	CASSQSRGSPLHF	TGTGCCAGCAGTCAGTCTAGGGGATCACCCCTCCACTTT
NA	NA	TRBV19	TRBJ1-6	CASSLERAAYNSPLHF	TGTGCCAGTAGTTTGGAGAGGGCAGCCTATAATTCACCCCTCCACTTT
few	TRBD1	TRBV6-5	TRBJ2-7	CASNSPRTGAYEQYF	TGTGCCAGCAACAGTCCTAGGACAGGGGCCTACGAGCAGTACTTC
NA	NA	TRBV5-1	TRBJ1-1	CASSLGGVTEAFF	TGCGCCAGCAGCTTGGGGGGCGTCACTGAAGCTTTCTTT
NA	TRBD1	TRBV4-2	TRBJ1-2	CASSQVGQGGYGYTF	TGTGCCAGCAGCCAAGTAGGACAGGGGGGCTATGGCTACACCTTC
NA	NA	TRBV19	TRBJ1-3	CASSIAAGTGNTIYF	TGTGCCAGTAGTATAGCCGCGGGTACTGGAAACACCATATATTTT
NA	NA	TRBV4-1	TRBJ2-3	CASSQSGVGRSTDTQYF	TGCGCCAGCAGCCAATCAGGGGTGGGCAGGAGTACAGATACGCAGTATTTT
NA	TRBD1	TRBV10-3	TRBJ1-2	CAITQGERYGYTF	TGTGCCATCACCCAGGGGGAGCGGTATGGCTACACCTTC
NA	NA	TRBV18	TRBJ2-2	CASSPRSDTGELFF	TGTGCCAGCTCACCACGGTCGGACACCGGGGAGCTGTTTTTT
NA	NA	TRBV28	TRBJ1-5	CASSSRGRNQPQHF	TGTGCCAGCAGTTCCAGGGGCCGGAATCAGCCCCAGCATTTT
NA	NA	TRBV28	TRBJ1-6	CASTLEGYNSPLHF	TGTGCCAGCACCTTGGAGGGGTATAATTCACCCCTCCACTTT
NA	TRBD1	TRBV6-5	TRBJ1-3	CASRSTGTAGNTIYF	TGTGCCAGCAGGTCCACCGGGACAGCTGGAAACACCATATATTTT